What follows describes a single T cell receptor (beta chain). Its matching antigen is unknown. The source of the sample is a study of cytomegalovirus exposure and HLA in healthy donors. Overall study findings and caveats: In a later analysis, HLA-C alleles had the fewest associated TCRs, DRB1 alleles the most.

This PCR relied on a set of 60 Vbeta primers and 13 Jbeta primers. Original analysis: An analysis that came later counted 80 million or so unique TCR beta chains, around 10 million shared. Method: immunoSEQ multiplex PCR; TCRdb's copy keeps in-frame clones and lacks some. V and J calls and clone size are given by that table; D and trimming were obtained from the DNA. The sample records 100,000 or so clones, 70% being singletons. The source material was PBMCs. This receptor was taken from a middle-aged man in good health and CMV-seropositive.

CDR3 loop: CASRHKGTGRTEAFF. The CDR3 DNA reads as TGTGCCAGCAGACATAAGGGGACAGGCCGAACTGAAGCTTTCTTT. The rearrangement links TRBV13 to TRBJ1-1, with 8 bases lining up with TRBD1. Germline loops: CDR1 PRHDT, CDR2 FYEKMQ (reference sequence). This CDR3 contains 15 residues. Losses at the gene ends were 6 bases for V and 5 bases for J; bases not matched to a gene: 11.